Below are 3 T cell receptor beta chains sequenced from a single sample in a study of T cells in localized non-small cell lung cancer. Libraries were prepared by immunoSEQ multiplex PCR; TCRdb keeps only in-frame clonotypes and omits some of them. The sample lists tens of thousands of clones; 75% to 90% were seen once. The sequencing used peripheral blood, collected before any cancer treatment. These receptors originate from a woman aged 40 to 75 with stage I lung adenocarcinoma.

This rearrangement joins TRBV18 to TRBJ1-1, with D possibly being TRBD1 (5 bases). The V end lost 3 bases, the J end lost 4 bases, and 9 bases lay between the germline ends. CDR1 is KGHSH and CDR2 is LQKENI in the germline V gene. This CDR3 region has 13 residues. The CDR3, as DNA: TGTGCCAGCTCACCCCAGGGCGGCACTGAAGCTTTCTTT. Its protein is CASSPQGGTEAFF.

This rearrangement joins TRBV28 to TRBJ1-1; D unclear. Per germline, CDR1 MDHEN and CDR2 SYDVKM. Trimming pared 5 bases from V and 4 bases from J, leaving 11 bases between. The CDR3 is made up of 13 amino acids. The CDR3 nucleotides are TGTGCCAGCAGTATGCAATGGGGCACTGAAGCTTTCTTT. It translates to CASSMQWGTEAFF. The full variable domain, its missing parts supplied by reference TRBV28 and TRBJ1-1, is DVKVTQSSRYLVKRTGEKVFLECVQDMDHENMFWYRQDPGLGLRLIYFSYDVKMKEKGDIPEGYSVSREKKERFSLILESASTNQTSMYLCASSMQWGTEAFFGQGTRLTVV.

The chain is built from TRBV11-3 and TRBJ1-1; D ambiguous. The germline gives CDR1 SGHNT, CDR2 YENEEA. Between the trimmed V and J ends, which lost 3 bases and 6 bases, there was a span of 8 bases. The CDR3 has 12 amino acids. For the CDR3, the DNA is TGTGCCAGCAGCTTTTTAACCCCTGAAGCTTTCTTT. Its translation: CASSFLTPEAFF.